One and the same sample provided the 15 T cell receptor beta chains below, sequenced in a study of shared clonotypes between healthy human individuals (dated by TCRdb to the early 2020s). Libraries were constructed by the immunoSEQ multiplex PCR assay. The source is immuneACCESS, and TCRdb retained only in-frame sequences with V and J called. Part of the clones is not carried over; for the studies checked, unresolved V genes explain less than half of this, and the remainder is unexplained. In this sample the table shows about 610,000 clones, more than 95% of which occur a single time. Less than 0.065% of the sample is in the top ten clones. What was sequenced was naive CD4+ T cells sorted from blood. The cell subset or site tag for this specimen amounts to: CD45RA+ positively selected. The receptors stem from a woman aged 25 to 45 in good health.

The chain recombines TRBV11-3 with TRBJ2-3, with D perhaps being TRBD1 or TRBD2 (5 bases each). CDR1 is SGHNT and CDR2 is YENEEA in the germline V gene. This CDR3 region has 16 residues. V lost 6 bases, J lost 0 bases, and 16 bases lay in between. CDR3 sequence (DNA): TGTGCCAGCAGTGAGGGGAAAGATACTAGCACAGATACGCAGTATTTT. It codes for CASSEGKDTSTDTQYF.

This clone has a single count. This rearrangement joins TRBV7-9 to TRBJ2-7, with 10 bases aligning to TRBD1. This CDR3 is built from 16 residues. V lost 5 bases and J lost 7; bases outside the gene matches: 14. Germline CDR1 and CDR2: SEHNR and FQNEAQ (reference sequence). The CDR3 is CASSQVGRQGAREQYF. DNA of the CDR3: TGTGCCAGCAGCCAAGTGGGAAGACAGGGGGCGCGAGAGCAGTACTTC.

The CDR3 DNA follows: TGTGCCAGCAGCCCAGGGACAGCTATTAGGTCCACCGGGGAGCTGTTTTTT. This translates into CASSPGTAIRSTGELFF. The rearrangement uses TRBV7-8 and TRBJ2-2; 7 bases align to TRBD1. V was pared by 5 bases and J by 4 bases, with 13 bases of the junction left unmatched. CDR1 is SGHVS, CDR2 FQNEAQ, per germline. The CDR3 totals 17 residues.

The chain recombines TRBV5-1 with TRBJ2-2; no clear D. This CDR3 comprises 14 residues. The V gene's germline CDR1 is SGHRS and CDR2 YFSETQ. With 0 bases removed from V and 2 bases from J, the gap between germline ends came to 5 bases. The CDR3 DNA sequence: TGCGCCAGCAGCTTGGAACGAAACACCGGGGAGCTGTTTTTT. Residues: CASSLERNTGELFF.

The V call is TRBV28, the J call TRBJ1-2; D might be TRBD1 (5 bases). Germline lookup yields CDR1 MDHEN and CDR2 SYDVKM. CDR3 length: 14 residues. The V end lost 2 bases, the J end lost 9 bases, and 16 bases lay between the germline ends. CDR3 loop: CASSLQGHPLSYTF. The CDR3 DNA reads TGTGCCAGCAGTTTACAGGGCCACCCTCTAAGCTACACCTTC.

This rearrangement joins TRBV15 to TRBJ1-2; 7 positions match TRBD1. The CDR3 runs to 17 residues. Germline-derived CDR1 and CDR2 are LNHNV and YYDKDF (reference sequence). The trim removed 5 bases at V and 4 bases at J, leaving 16 bases unmatched. CDR3 DNA: TGTGCCACCAGCTTTGGGGACAGTGGGTTTTACTTCTATGGCTACACCTTC. Its translation is CATSFGDSGFYFYGYTF.

The chain is built from TRBV5-4 and TRBJ2-2, with 13 bases aligning to TRBD2. The CDR3 extends over 19 amino acids. V gave up 4 bases and J gave up 0 bases; unmatched junction bases: 9. The germline gives CDR1 SGHNT, CDR2 YYREEE (reference sequence). The CDR3 reads CASSSGRGTSGANTGELFF. The DNA of the CDR3 is TGTGCCAGCAGCAGCGGACGAGGGACTAGCGGGGCGAACACCGGGGAGCTGTTTTTT. Using reference TRBV5-4 and TRBJ2-2 for the parts outside the CDR3, the full variable domain is ETGVTQSPTHLIKTRGQQVTLRCSSQSGHNTVSWYQQALGQGPQFIFQYYREEENGRGNFPPRFSGLQFPNYSSELNVNALELDDSALYLCASSSGRGTSGANTGELFFGEGSRLTVL.

The table lists this clone with a count of one. The chain is built from TRBV5-1 and TRBJ2-7; 9 bases are shared with TRBD2. Germline V gives CDR1 SGHRS, CDR2 YFSETQ. This CDR3 is built from 16 residues. V trimming: 0 bases; J trimming: 0 bases; junction bases outside the gene matches: 4. The CDR3 spells CASSLGGTSISYEQYF. The CDR3 region has the DNA TGCGCCAGCAGCTTGGGCGGGACTAGCATCTCCTACGAGCAGTACTTC.

The CDR3 DNA reads TGCGCCAGCAGCCAAGATACGGTACGATACAATGAGCAGTTCTTC. Protein: CASSQDTVRYNEQFF. The chain links TRBV4-1 to TRBJ2-1; D uncertain. The CDR3 sequence is 15 residues long. Per germline, CDR1 MGHRA and CDR2 YSYEKL. Between the trimmed V and J ends, which lost 0 bases and 4 bases, there was a span of 10 bases.

The chain employs TRBV4-1 and TRBJ2-7, with TRBD1 matching 7 bases. The germline V gene has CDR1 MGHRA and CDR2 YSYEKL. The CDR3 is made up of 15 amino acids. Trimming cost V 3 bases and J 3 bases; bases outside gene matches: 8. The CDR3 protein is CASSHLTGDLYEQYF. The CDR3 DNA follows: TGCGCCAGCAGCCACCTAACAGGGGACCTCTACGAGCAGTACTTC.

J is TRBJ2-7 and V is TRBV28; 10 positions agree with TRBD2. Germline values: CDR1 MDHEN, CDR2 SYDVKM. The V gene end was trimmed by 6 bases and the J gene end by 5 bases; junction bases not matched to a gene: 10. The CDR3 is 15 residues long. The CDR3 region is CASRSDASGSHEQYF. CDR3 nucleotides: TGTGCCAGCAGGAGCGACGCTAGCGGGAGTCACGAGCAGTACTTC. Variable domain in full (rest from reference TRBV28 and TRBJ2-7): DVKVTQSSRYLVKRTGEKVFLECVQDMDHENMFWYRQDPGLGLRLIYFSYDVKMKEKGDIPEGYSVSREKKERFSLILESASTNQTSMYLCASRSDASGSHEQYFGPGTRLTVT.

The CDR3 nucleotides read TGTGCCAATAAGGAGCCGGGACTAAAAATGAGCTCTGGAAACACCATATATTTT. This encodes CANKEPGLKMSSGNTIYF. The chain uses TRBV9 and TRBJ1-3; D perhaps matches TRBD1 (5 bases). Germline V gene sequence: CDR1 SGDLS, CDR2 YYNGEE. V lost 9 bases to trimming and J lost 0 bases, with 25 bases between them. The CDR3 spans 18 residues.

The chain combines TRBV19 with TRBJ2-4, with D possibly being TRBD2 (5 bases). Trimming shortened V by 6 bases and J by 9 bases, and 9 bases separated the two germline ends. Germline V gives CDR1 LNHDA, CDR2 SQIVND (reference sequence). This CDR3 is built from 11 residues. The CDR3 region is CASSLRGIQYF. Here the CDR3 DNA reads TGTGCCAGTAGCCTCCGGGGCATTCAGTACTTC.

The chain has TRBV27 and TRBJ2-7, with TRBD2 matching 9 bases. Germline CDR1 reads MNHEY; CDR2 reads SMNVEV (reference sequence). The CDR3 runs 14 residues. J was trimmed by 4 bases and V by 2 bases; bases with no gene match: 3. The CDR3 DNA reads TGTGCCAGCAGTTTAAGCGGGAGGAGGTACGAGCAGTACTTC. Its translation: CASSLSGRRYEQYF.

J is TRBJ2-3 and V is TRBV20-1; D unresolved. Germline V gene data show CDR1 as DFQATT and CDR2 as SNEGSKA (reference sequence). This CDR3 has 8 amino acids. The CDR3 protein is CRPDTQYF. The CDR3 DNA is TGCAGGCCAGATACGCAGTATTTT.